The rows below give T cell receptor beta chains drawn from one sample of a study. TCRdb re-analysed the 5' RACE reads in MiXCR, keeping a single row per CDR3 protein. The table has 62,000 or so distinct CDR3 sequences, around a fifth seen once; the top ten hold about 2.7%. The sample comprised memory CD4+ T cells sorted from a lymph node. These receptors were obtained from a female donor with breast cancer. CDR3s include the opening cysteine and the closing phenylalanine or tryptophan. Fields, in order: V gene, D gene, clone size, J gene, CDR3 protein, CDR3 DNA. D genes are given only for firm matches. Size values are once, few and many counts, or a class for expanded clones, and some rows have none.

TRBV12-3/TRBV12-4	TRBD1	few	TRBJ1-2	CASSQNRGQGYGYTF	TGTGCCAGCAGCCAAAACAGGGGGCAGGGCTATGGCTACACCTTC
TRBV5-1	TRBD1	few	TRBJ2-5	CASSPGQVTRETQYF	TGCGCCAGCAGCCCGGGACAGGTAACAAGGGAGACCCAGTACTTC
TRBV9	.	few	TRBJ1-6	CASSPGVRNSPLHF	TGTGCCAGCAGCCCAGGGGTGCGGAATTCACCCCTCCACTTT
TRBV7-6	.	.	TRBJ2-5	CASGLQELKWGETQYF	TGTGCCAGCGGACTCCAAGAACTTAAATGGGGAGAGACCCAGTACTTC
TRBV29-1	.	.	TRBJ2-3	CSVEDGAGGRDTQYF	TGCAGCGTTGAAGATGGGGCAGGAGGCCGAGATACGCAGTATTTT
TRBV5-1	TRBD2	once	TRBJ2-3	CASSAGTSATASTDTQYF	TGCGCCAGCAGCGCAGGGACTAGCGCCACGGCGAGCACAGATACGCAGTATTTT
TRBV5-1	.	few	TRBJ1-6	CASSLGTSQNSPLHF	TGCGCCAGCAGTCTTGGGACATCCCAAAATTCACCCCTCCACTTT
TRBV5-1	.	.	TRBJ1-1	CASSLKRNTEAFF	TGCGCCAGCAGCTTGAAAAGGAACACTGAAGCTTTCTTT
TRBV5-1	.	once	TRBJ2-6	CASSQGTGANVLTF	TGCGCCAGCAGTCAGGGGACTGGGGCCAACGTCCTGACTTTC
TRBV20-1	.	.	TRBJ1-5	CSATPGGAYQPQHF	TGCAGTGCTACCCCTGGGGGGGCCTATCAGCCCCAGCATTTT
TRBV6-6	.	.	TRBJ2-5	CASSWKEGPTRGSETQYF	TGTGCCAGCAGTTGGAAAGAGGGACCCACAAGAGGATCCGAGACCCAGTACTTC
TRBV5-1	.	.	TRBJ1-5	CASSIGGDQPQHF	TGCGCCAGCAGCATCGGGGGAGATCAGCCCCAGCATTTT
TRBV29-1	TRBD2	.	TRBJ2-1	CSVFGGGKSSYNEQFF	TGCAGCGTTTTTGGCGGGGGAAAAAGCTCCTACAATGAGCAGTTCTTC
TRBV6-2/TRBV6-3	.	many	TRBJ1-1	CASSPRPSNAEAFF	TGTGCCAGCAGCCCTCGGCCCAGCAATGCTGAAGCTTTCTTT
TRBV20-1	.	few	TRBJ2-7	CSARDGVNEQYF	TGCAGTGCTAGAGACGGGGTAAACGAGCAGTACTTC
TRBV12-3/TRBV12-4	.	.	TRBJ2-3	CASSLSALTDTQYF	TGTGCCAGCAGTCTTAGCGCCCTAACAGATACGCAGTATTTT
TRBV10-3	.	.	TRBJ2-7	CAIRPVASSYEQYF	TGTGCCATCAGACCCGTGGCAAGCTCCTACGAGCAGTACTTC
TRBV20-1	.	.	TRBJ1-2	CSATPVGADYGYTF	TGCAGTGCTACGCCGGTGGGTGCCGACTATGGCTACACCTTC
TRBV5-5	.	.	TRBJ2-2	CASSSIGSTGELFF	TGTGCCAGCAGCTCGATAGGTAGTACCGGGGAGCTGTTTTTT
TRBV9	.	few	TRBJ1-5	CASSGDAYSNQPQHF	TGTGCCAGCAGCGGGGACGCTTATAGCAATCAGCCCCAGCATTTT
TRBV28	.	.	TRBJ2-2	CASSLPVSTGELFF	TGTGCCAGCAGTTTACCCGTGAGCACCGGGGAGCTGTTTTTT
TRBV20-1	TRBD1	few	TRBJ2-5	CSARSQGQTQETQYF	TGCAGTGCTAGAAGTCAGGGACAGACCCAAGAGACCCAGTACTTC
TRBV5-1	.	few	TRBJ2-2	CASSLSAGSNTGELFF	TGCGCCAGCAGCTTGTCTGCCGGTTCTAACACCGGGGAGCTGTTTTTT
TRBV7-8	.	many	TRBJ2-7	CASSLAGGQGREEQYF	TGTGCCAGCAGCTTAGCGGGGGGGCAGGGACGAGAGGAGCAGTACTTC
TRBV10-3	TRBD1	few	TRBJ2-7	CAISDTGTGNGWEQYF	TGTGCCATCAGTGATACCGGGACAGGGAATGGGTGGGAGCAGTACTTC
TRBV9	TRBD1	many	TRBJ1-1	CASSVSQGGVTEAFF	TGTGCCAGCAGCGTATCCCAGGGGGGAGTCACTGAAGCTTTCTTT
TRBV10-3	TRBD1	many	TRBJ1-5	CAISESMRGPQPQHF	TGTGCCATCAGTGAGTCTATGAGGGGGCCTCAGCCCCAGCATTTT